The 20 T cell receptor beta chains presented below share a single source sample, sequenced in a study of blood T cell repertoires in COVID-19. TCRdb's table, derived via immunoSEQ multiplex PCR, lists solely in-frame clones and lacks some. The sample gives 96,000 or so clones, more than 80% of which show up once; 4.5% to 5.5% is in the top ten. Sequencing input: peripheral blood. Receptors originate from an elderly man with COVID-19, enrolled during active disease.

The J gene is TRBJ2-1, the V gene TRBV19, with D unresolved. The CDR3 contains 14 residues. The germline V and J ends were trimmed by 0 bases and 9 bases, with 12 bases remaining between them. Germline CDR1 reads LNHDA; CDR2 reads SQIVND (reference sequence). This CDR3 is CASSIDPRGGEQFF. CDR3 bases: TGTGCCAGTAGTATAGACCCACGCGGCGGTGAGCAGTTCTTC. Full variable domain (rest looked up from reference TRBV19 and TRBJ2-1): DGGITQSPKYLFRKEGQNVTLSCEQNLNHDAMYWYRQDPGQGLRLIYYSQIVNDFQKGDIAEGYSVSREKKESFPLTVTSAQKNPTAFYLCASSIDPRGGEQFFGPGTRLTVL.

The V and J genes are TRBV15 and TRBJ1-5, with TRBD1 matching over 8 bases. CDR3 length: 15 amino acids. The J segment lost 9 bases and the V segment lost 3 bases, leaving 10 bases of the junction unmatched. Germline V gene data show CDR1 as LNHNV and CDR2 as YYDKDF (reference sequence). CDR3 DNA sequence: TGTGCCACCAGCAGGGAGACAGGGGACGTGTCGCCCCAGCATTTT. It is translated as CATSRETGDVSPQHF.

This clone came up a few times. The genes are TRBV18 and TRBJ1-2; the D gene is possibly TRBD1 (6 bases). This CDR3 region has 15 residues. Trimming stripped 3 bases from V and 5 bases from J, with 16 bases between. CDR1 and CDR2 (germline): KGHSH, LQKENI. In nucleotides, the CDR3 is TGTGCCAGCTCACCTACTCCGGACAGCCTTTATGGCTACACCTTC. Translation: CASSPTPDSLYGYTF.

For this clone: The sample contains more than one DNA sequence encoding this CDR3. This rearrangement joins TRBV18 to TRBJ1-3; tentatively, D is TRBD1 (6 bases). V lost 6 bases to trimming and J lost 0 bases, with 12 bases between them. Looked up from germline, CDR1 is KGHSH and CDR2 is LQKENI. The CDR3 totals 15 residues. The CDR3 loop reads CASSPTGNSGNTIYF. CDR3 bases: TGTGCCAGCTCTCCCACAGGGAACTCTGGAAACACCATATATTTT.

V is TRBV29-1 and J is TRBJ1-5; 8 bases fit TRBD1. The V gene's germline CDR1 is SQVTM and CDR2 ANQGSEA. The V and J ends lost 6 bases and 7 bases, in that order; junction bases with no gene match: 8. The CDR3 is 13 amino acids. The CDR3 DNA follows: TGCAGCGTCTTGACAGGGGATAGACAGCCCCAGCATTTT. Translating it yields CSVLTGDRQPQHF.

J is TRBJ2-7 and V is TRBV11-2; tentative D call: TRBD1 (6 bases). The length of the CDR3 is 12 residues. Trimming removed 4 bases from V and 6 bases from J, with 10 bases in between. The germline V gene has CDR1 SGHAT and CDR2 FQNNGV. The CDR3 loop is CASSWTVSEQYF. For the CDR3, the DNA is TGTGCCAGCAGCTGGACAGTATCCGAGCAGTACTTC.

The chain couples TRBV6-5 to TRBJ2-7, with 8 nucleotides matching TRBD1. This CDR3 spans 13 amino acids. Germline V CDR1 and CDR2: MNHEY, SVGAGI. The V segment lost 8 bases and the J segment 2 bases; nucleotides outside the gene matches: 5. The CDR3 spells CASSTGGAYEQYF. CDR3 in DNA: TGTGCCAGCTCCACAGGGGGAGCCTACGAGCAGTACTTC.

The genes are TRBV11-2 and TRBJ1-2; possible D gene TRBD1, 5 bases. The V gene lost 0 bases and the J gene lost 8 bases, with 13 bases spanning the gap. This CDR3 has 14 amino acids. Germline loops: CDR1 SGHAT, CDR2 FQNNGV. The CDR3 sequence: CASSLDNKGRGYTF. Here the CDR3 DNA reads TGTGCCAGCAGCTTAGATAATAAGGGGCGGGGCTACACCTTC.

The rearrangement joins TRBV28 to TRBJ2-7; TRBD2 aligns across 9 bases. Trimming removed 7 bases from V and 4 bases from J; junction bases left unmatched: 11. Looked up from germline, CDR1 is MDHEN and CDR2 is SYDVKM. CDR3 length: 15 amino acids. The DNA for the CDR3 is TGTGCCAGCACCTTTAGCGGGAGAAGTACTTACGAGCAGTACTTC. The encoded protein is CASTFSGRSTYEQYF.

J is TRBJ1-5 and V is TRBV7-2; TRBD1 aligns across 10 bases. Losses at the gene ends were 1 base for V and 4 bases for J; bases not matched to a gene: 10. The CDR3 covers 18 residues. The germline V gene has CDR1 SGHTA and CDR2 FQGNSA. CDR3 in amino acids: CASSLVGVGTGANQPQHF. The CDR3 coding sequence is TGTGCCAGCAGCTTAGTCGGAGTGGGGACAGGGGCAAATCAGCCCCAGCATTTT.

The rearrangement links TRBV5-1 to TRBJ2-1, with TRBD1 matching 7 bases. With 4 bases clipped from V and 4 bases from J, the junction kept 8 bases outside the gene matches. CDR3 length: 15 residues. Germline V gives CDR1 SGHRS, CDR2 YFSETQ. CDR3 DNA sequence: TGCGCCAGCAGCCGCCTTGACAGGGATTACAATGAGCAGTTCTTC. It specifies CASSRLDRDYNEQFF.

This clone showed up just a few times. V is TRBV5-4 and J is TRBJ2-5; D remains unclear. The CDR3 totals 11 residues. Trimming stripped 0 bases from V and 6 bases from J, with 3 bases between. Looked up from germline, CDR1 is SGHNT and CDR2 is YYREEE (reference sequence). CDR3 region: CASSLAQTQYF. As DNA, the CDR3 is TGTGCCAGCAGCTTGGCTCAGACCCAGTACTTC.

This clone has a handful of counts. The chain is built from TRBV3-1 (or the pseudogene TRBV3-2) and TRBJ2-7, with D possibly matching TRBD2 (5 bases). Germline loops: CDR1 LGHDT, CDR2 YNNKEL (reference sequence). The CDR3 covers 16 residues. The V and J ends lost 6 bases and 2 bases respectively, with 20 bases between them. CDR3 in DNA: TGTGCCAGCAGTCGAAGAGGGCGACTAATCACCTACGAGCAGTACTTC. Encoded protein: CASSRRGRLITYEQYF.

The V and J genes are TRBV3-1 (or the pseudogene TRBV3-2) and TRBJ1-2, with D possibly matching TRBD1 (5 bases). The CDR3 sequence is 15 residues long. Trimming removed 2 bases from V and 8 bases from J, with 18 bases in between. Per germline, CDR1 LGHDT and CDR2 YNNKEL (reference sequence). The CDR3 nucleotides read TGTGCCAGCAGCCAATTGTCACGCAGGGTTAACGGCTACACCTTC. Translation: CASSQLSRRVNGYTF.

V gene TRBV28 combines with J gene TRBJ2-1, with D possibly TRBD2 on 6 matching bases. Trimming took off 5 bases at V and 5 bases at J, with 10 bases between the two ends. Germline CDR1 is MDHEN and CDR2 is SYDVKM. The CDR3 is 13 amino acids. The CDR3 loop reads CASSTPGDNEQFF. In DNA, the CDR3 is TGTGCCAGCAGTACTCCGGGGGACAATGAGCAGTTCTTC.

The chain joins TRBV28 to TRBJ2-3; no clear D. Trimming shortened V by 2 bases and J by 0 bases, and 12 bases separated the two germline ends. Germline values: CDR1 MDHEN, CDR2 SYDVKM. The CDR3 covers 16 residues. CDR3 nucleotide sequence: TGTGCCAGCAGTTTAGTGGGCACCTATAGCACAGATACGCAGTATTTT. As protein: CASSLVGTYSTDTQYF.

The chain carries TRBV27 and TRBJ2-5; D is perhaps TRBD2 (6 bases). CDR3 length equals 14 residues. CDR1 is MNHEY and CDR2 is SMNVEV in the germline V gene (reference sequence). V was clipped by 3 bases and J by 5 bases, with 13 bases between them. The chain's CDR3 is CASSFSGSRETQYF. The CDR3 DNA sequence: TGTGCCAGCAGTTTTTCCGGGAGTAGGGAGACCCAGTACTTC.

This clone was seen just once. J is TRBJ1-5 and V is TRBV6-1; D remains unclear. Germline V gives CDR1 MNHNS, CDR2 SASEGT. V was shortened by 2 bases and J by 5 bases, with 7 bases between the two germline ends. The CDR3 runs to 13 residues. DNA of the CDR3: TGTGCCAGCAGTGAACTCTCGGATCAGCCCCAGCATTTT. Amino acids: CASSELSDQPQHF.

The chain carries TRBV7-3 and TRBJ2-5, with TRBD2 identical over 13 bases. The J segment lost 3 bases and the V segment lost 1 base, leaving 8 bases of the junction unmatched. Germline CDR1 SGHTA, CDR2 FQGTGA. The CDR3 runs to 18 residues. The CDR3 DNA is TGTGCCAGCAGCTTAAAGGGGCCAGGGACTAGCGGGGAAGAGACCCAGTACTTC. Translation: CASSLKGPGTSGEETQYF.

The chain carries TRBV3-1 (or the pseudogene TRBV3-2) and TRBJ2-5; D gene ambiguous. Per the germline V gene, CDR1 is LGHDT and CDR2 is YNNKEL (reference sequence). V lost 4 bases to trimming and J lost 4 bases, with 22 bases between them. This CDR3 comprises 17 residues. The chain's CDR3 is CASSPRYGTAMGETQYF. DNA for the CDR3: TGTGCCAGCAGCCCCCGTTACGGAACAGCCATGGGAGAGACCCAGTACTTC.